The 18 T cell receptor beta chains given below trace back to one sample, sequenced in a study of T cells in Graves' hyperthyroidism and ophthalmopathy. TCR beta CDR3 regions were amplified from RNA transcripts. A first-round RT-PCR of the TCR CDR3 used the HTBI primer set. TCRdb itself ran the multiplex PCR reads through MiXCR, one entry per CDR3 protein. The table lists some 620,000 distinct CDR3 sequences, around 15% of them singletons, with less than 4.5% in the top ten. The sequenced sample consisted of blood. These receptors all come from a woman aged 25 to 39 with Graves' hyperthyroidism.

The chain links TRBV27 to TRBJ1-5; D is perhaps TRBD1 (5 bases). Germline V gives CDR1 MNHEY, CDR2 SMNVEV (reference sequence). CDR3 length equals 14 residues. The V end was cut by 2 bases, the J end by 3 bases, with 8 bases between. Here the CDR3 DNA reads TGTGCCAGCAGTTTAAGGGGCACCAATCAGCCCCAGCATTTT. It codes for CASSLRGTNQPQHF.

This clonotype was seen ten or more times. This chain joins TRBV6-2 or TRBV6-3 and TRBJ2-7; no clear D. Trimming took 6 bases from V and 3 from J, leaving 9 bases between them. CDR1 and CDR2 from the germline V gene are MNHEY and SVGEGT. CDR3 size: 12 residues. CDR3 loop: CASSPHYYEQYF. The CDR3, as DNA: TGTGCCAGCAGCCCCCATTACTACGAGCAGTACTTC.

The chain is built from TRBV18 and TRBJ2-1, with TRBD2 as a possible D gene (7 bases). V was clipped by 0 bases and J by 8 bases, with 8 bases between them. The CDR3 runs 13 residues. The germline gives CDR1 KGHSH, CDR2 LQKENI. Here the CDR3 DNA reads TGTGCCAGCTCACCACCGGGGGGGCATGAGCAGTTCTTC. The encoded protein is CASSPPGGHEQFF.

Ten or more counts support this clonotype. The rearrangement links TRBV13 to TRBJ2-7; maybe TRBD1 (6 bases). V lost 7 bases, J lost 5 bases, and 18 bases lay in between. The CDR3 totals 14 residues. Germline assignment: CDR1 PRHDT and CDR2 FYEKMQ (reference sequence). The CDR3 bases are TGTGCCAGCAAATGGGGGCAGGGGCTCGACGAGCAGTACTTC. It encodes CASKWGQGLDEQYF.

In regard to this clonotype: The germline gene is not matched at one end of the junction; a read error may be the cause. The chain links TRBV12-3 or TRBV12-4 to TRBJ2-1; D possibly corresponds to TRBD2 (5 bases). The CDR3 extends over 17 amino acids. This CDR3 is CASSYSAGDFPYNERFF. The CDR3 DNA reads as TGTGCCAGCAGTTACTCGGCGGGCGATTTCCCCTACAATGAGCGGTTCTTC.

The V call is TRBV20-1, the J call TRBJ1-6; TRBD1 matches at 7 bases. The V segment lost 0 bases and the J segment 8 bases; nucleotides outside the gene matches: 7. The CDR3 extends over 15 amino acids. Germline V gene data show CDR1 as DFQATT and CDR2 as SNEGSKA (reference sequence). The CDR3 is CSARDRETGYSPLHF. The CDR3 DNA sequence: TGCAGTGCTAGAGATAGAGAGACAGGGTATTCACCCCTCCACTTT.

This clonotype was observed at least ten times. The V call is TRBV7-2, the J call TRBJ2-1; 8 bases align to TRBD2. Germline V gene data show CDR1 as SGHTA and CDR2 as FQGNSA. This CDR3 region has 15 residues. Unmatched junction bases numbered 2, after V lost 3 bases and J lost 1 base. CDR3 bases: TGTGCCAGCAGCTTGCGGGGGGATTCCTACAATGAGCAGTTCTTC. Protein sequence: CASSLRGDSYNEQFF.

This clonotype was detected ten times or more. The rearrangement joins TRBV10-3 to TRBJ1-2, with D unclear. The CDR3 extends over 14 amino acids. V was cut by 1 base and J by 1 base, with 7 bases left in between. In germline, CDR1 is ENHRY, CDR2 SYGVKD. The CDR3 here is CAISEYDNNYGYTF. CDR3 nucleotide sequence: TGTGCCATCAGTGAGTACGACAATAACTATGGCTACACCTTC.

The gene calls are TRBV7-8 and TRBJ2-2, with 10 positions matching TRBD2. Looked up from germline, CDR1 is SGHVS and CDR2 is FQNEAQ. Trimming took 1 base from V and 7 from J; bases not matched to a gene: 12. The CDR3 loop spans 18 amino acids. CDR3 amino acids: CASSLGNPSGRMNGELFF. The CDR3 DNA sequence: TGTGCCAGCAGCTTAGGTAATCCTAGCGGGAGAATGAACGGGGAGCTGTTTTTT. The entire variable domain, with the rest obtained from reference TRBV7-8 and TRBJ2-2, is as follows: GAGVSQSPRYKVAKRGQDVALRCDPISGHVSLFWYQQALGQGPEFLTYFQNEAQLDKSGLPSDRFFAERPEGSVSTLKIQRTQQEDSAVYLCASSLGNPSGRMNGELFFGEGSRLTVL.

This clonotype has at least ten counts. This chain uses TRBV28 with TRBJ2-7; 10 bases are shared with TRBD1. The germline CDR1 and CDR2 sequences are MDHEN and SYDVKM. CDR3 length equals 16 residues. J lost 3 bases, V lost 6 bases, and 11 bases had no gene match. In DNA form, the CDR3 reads TGTGCCAGCAGCTATGTACACCGGACAGGGGGCTACGAGCAGTACTTC. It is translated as CASSYVHRTGGYEQYF.

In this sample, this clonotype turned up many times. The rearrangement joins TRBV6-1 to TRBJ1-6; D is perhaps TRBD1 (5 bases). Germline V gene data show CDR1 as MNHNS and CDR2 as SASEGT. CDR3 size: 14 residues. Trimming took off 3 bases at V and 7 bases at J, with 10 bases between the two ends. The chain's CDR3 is CASSDIRGNSPLHF. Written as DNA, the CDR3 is TGTGCCAGCAGTGACATCCGGGGGAATTCACCCCTCCACTTT.

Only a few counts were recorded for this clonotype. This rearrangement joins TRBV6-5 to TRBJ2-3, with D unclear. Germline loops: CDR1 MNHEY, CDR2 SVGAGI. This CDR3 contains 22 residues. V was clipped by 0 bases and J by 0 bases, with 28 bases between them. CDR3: CASSYSIVQRTELISSTDTQYF. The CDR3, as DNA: TGTGCCAGCAGTTACTCGATAGTACAGCGCACCGAACTTATCTCTAGCACAGATACGCAGTATTTT.

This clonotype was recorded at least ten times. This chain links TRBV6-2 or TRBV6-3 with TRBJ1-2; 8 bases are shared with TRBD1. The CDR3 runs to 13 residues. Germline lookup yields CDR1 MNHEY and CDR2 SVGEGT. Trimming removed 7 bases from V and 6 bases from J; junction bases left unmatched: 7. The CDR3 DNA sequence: TGTGCCAGCACCGAGACAGGGGTGGATGGCTACACCTTC. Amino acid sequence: CASTETGVDGYTF.

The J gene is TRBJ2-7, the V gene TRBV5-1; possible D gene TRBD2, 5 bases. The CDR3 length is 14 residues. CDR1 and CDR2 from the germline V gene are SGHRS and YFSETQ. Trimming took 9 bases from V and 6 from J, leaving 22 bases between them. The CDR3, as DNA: TGCGCCACCAACACCGACGTCGGGGATTCCGAGCAGTACTTC. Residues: CATNTDVGDSEQYF.

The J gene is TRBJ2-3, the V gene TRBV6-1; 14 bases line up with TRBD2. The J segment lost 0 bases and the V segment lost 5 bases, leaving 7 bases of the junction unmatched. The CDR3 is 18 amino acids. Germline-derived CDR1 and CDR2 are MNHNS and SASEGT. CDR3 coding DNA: TGTGCCAGCAGTAAGGGACTAGCGGGAGTACCTAGCACAGATACGCAGTATTTT. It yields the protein CASSKGLAGVPSTDTQYF.

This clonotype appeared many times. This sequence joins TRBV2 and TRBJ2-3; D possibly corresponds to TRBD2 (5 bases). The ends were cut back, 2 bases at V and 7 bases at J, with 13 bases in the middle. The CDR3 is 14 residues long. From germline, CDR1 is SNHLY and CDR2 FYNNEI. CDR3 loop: CASSELARVHTQYF. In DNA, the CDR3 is TGTGCCAGCAGTGAACTAGCCCGGGTGCATACGCAGTATTTT.

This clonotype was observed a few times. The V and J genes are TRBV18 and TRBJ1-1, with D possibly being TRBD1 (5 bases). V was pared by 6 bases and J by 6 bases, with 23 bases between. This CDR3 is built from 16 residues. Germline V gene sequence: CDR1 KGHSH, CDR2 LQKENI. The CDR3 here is CASSPDQGSVGPEAFF. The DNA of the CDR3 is TGTGCCAGCTCGCCCGATCAGGGATCCGTTGGACCTGAAGCTTTCTTT.

The CDR3 coding sequence is TGTGCCAGCAGTTACTCGCCAACAGGGTTTGATCAGCCCCAGCATTTT. Its protein is CASSYSPTGFDQPQHF. J is TRBJ1-5 and V is TRBV6-2 or TRBV6-3; D is perhaps TRBD1 (6 bases). Trimming stripped 0 bases from V and 5 bases from J, with 14 bases between. Germline values: CDR1 MNHEY, CDR2 SVGEGT. The CDR3 contains 16 residues.